A single sample gave rise to the 26 T cell receptor beta chains below, sequenced in a study of PD-1 blockade in classical Hodgkin lymphoma. Generated by immunoSEQ multiplex PCR, the TCRdb table keeps only in-frame clones and is missing some. The table includes 20,000 to 25,000 clones, over 65% detected once. Relapses following autologous stem cell transplantation were seen in all patients, with brentuximab vedotin exposure varying. This material consisted of peripheral blood mononuclear cells (PBMCs), taken before the second cycle of nivolumab. Source of these receptors: a human donor with classical Hodgkin lymphoma.

Only one count was recorded for this clone. The genes are TRBV19 and TRBJ1-5; D gene unclear. The germline V gene encodes CDR1 LNHDA and CDR2 SQIVND (reference sequence). CDR3 size: 15 residues. V gave up 6 bases and J gave up 6 bases, with 18 bases separating them. Here the CDR3 reads CASSPSRSVSQPQHF. CDR3 nucleotide sequence: TGTGCCAGTAGCCCTTCCCGGTCGGTTAGTCAGCCCCAGCATTTT.

The CDR3 sequence: CASSLGANTEAFF. DNA for the CDR3: TGCGCCAGCAGCTTGGGTGCGAACACTGAAGCTTTCTTT. This chain connects TRBV5-1 to TRBJ1-1; D is unresolved. Germline loops: CDR1 SGHRS, CDR2 YFSETQ. CDR3 length: 13 residues. Trimming removed 0 bases from V and 1 base from J, with 4 bases in between.

CDR3 in DNA: TGCGCCAGCAATGACGGACCCAGTTCATCCCAGCAGTACTTC. Translation: CASNDGPSSSQQYF. The V call is TRBV10-2, the J call TRBJ2-7, with D unclear. Trimming left V 7 bases short and J 8 bases short, with 21 bases between. Germline V gene lookup returns CDR1 WSHSY and CDR2 SAAADI. The CDR3 sequence is 14 residues long.

The V call is TRBV7-6, the J call TRBJ2-3; D unresolved. Germline lookup yields CDR1 SGHVS and CDR2 FNYEAQ. V gave up 0 bases and J gave up 3 bases, with 4 bases separating them. This CDR3 spans 13 amino acids. Here the CDR3 DNA reads TGTGCCAGCAGCTTAGCACCGACAGATACGCAGTATTTT. This codes for CASSLAPTDTQYF.

The sample holds one count of this clone. The V and J genes are TRBV19 and TRBJ1-1; no firm D call. Germline CDR1 LNHDA, CDR2 SQIVND (reference sequence). The V end lost 4 bases, the J end lost 0 bases, and 9 bases lay between the germline ends. The CDR3 runs to 14 residues. The CDR3 loop reads CASSTELMNTEAFF. Here the CDR3 DNA reads TGTGCCAGTAGTACCGAGTTAATGAACACTGAAGCTTTCTTT.

V gene TRBV9 combines with J gene TRBJ2-7; TRBD2 matches at 7 bases. The CDR3 covers 15 residues. Germline V CDR1 and CDR2: SGDLS, YYNGEE. Trimming cost V 4 bases and J 2 bases; bases outside gene matches: 9. The CDR3 spells CASSPRIAGPYEQYF. The CDR3 region has the DNA TGTGCCAGCAGCCCCCGAATAGCGGGCCCCTACGAGCAGTACTTC. The full variable domain, with the rest looked up from reference TRBV9 and TRBJ2-7, is DSGVTQTPKHLITATGQRVTLRCSPRSGDLSVYWYQQSLDQGLQFLIQYYNGEERAKGNILERFSAQQFPDLHSELNLSSLELGDSALYFCASSPRIAGPYEQYFGPGTRLTVT.

The V call is TRBV6-5, the J call TRBJ1-2; tentatively, D is TRBD1 (5 bases). This CDR3 is built from 15 residues. The germline CDR1 and CDR2 sequences are MNHEY and SVGAGI. V lost 0 bases and J lost 8, with 16 bases in between. CDR3 region: CASSYSRGSLQGYTF. CDR3 nucleotides: TGTGCCAGCAGTTACTCGAGGGGCAGTTTACAAGGCTACACCTTC.

The rearrangement links TRBV28 to TRBJ2-5; the D gene is possibly TRBD2 (7 bases). Germline assignment: CDR1 MDHEN and CDR2 SYDVKM. This CDR3 contains 14 residues. The V end was cut by 7 bases, the J end by 4 bases, with 16 bases between. The CDR3 DNA reads TGTGCCAGCATAAATGGGGGGGCGGGAGAGACCCAGTACTTC. Encoded protein: CASINGGAGETQYF. The entire variable domain, with the rest obtained from reference TRBV28 and TRBJ2-5, is as follows: DVKVTQSSRYLVKRTGEKVFLECVQDMDHENMFWYRQDPGLGLRLIYFSYDVKMKEKGDIPEGYSVSREKKERFSLILESASTNQTSMYLCASINGGAGETQYFGPGTRLLVL.

This chain uses TRBV7-3 with TRBJ2-3; TRBD2 matches 12 bases. This CDR3 spans 15 amino acids. CDR1 SGHTA and CDR2 FQGTGA come from the germline V gene. Unmatched junction bases numbered 4, after V lost 5 bases and J lost 4 bases. In DNA, the CDR3 is TGTGCCAGCAGCCTACGACTAGCGGGAGCAGATACGCAGTATTTT. Its translation: CASSLRLAGADTQYF.

V gene TRBV12-5 combines with J gene TRBJ2-3, with 8 bases lining up with TRBD1. CDR1 and CDR2 (germline): LGHNT, FRNRAP. The CDR3 runs to 15 residues. The J segment lost 3 bases and the V segment lost 3 bases, leaving 5 bases of the junction unmatched. The CDR3 DNA is TGTGCTAGTGGTTTTGGGCAGGGGGCTACAGATACGCAGTATTTT. As protein: CASGFGQGATDTQYF. Combining the CDR3 with reference TRBV12-5 and TRBJ2-3 gives the whole variable domain DARVTQTPRHKVTEMGQEVTMRCQPILGHNTVFWYRQTMMQGLELLAYFRNRAPLDDSGMPKDRFSAEMPDATLATLKIQPSEPRDSAVYFCASGFGQGATDTQYFGPGTRLTVL.

The sample holds one count of this clone. The chain links TRBV9 to TRBJ2-5, with 16 positions matching TRBD2. CDR3 length: 19 residues. J was trimmed by 4 bases and V by 4 bases; bases with no gene match: 13. Germline V lookup: CDR1 SGDLS, CDR2 YYNGEE. The CDR3 region has the DNA TGTGCCAGCAGCCTGGGGACTAGCGGGAGGGCCGGTTGGGGAGAGACCCAGTACTTC. Translating gives CASSLGTSGRAGWGETQYF.

The CDR3 is CASRGTERNQPQHF. CDR3 bases: TGCGCCAGCAGGGGGACAGAACGCAATCAGCCCCAGCATTTT. The chain employs TRBV10-2 and TRBJ1-5, with TRBD1 matching 7 bases. The CDR3 contains 14 residues. In germline, CDR1 is WSHSY, CDR2 SAAADI. V was clipped by 6 bases and J by 2 bases; unmatched bases: 4.

The rearrangement uses TRBV19 and TRBJ1-1; D is possibly TRBD1 (5 bases). There are 16 residues in the CDR3. V was trimmed by 5 bases and J by 2 bases, leaving 18 bases between them. Germline V gene lookup returns CDR1 LNHDA and CDR2 SQIVND (reference sequence). This chain's CDR3 is CASSPHGGGDNTEAFF. CDR3 DNA: TGTGCCAGTAGTCCCCACGGTGGGGGGGACAACACTGAAGCTTTCTTT.

The CDR3 DNA follows: TGCGCCAGCAGCCATCGAAAATCGGGGGGAACGGGGAGCGGGAAGGAAGATACGCAGTATTTT. This translates into CASSHRKSGGTGSGKEDTQYF. The chain combines TRBV4-3 with TRBJ2-3; 7 bases are a match to TRBD2. The J segment lost 5 bases and the V segment lost 3 bases, leaving 26 bases of the junction unmatched. Germline V gene data show CDR1 as LGHNA and CDR2 as YSLEER. The CDR3 consists of 21 residues.

Comment on this clone: The junction differs from germline at one of its ends, possibly a read error. This chain joins TRBV4-2 and TRBJ2-7, with TRBD1 identical over 10 bases. Germline CDR1 reads LGHNA; CDR2 reads YNFKEQ. This CDR3 comprises 13 residues. The CDR3 loop is CASSPHPDRGSNF. CDR3 coding DNA: TGTGCCAGCAGCCCGCACCCGGACAGGGGGTCGAACTTC.

The rearrangement uses TRBV25-1 and TRBJ2-3, with no clear D. Germline lookup yields CDR1 MGHDK and CDR2 SYGVNS. Trimming shortened V by 2 bases and J by 3 bases, and 9 bases separated the two germline ends. CDR3 length: 14 amino acids. CDR3 protein: CASSEEQVTDTQYF. DNA of the CDR3: TGTGCCAGCAGTGAAGAGCAGGTAACAGATACGCAGTATTTT.

This clone was recorded only once. V gene TRBV4-2 combines with J gene TRBJ2-1; possible D gene TRBD1, 5 bases. The CDR3 totals 15 residues. V lost 6 bases to trimming and J lost 5 bases, with 17 bases between them. The germline V gene has CDR1 LGHNA and CDR2 YNFKEQ. This CDR3 reads CASRPQWTTNNEQFF. The CDR3 nucleotides are TGTGCCAGCAGACCGCAGTGGACAACCAACAATGAGCAGTTCTTC.

This chain uses TRBV29-1 with TRBJ2-3, with D possibly TRBD2 on 5 matching bases. The CDR3 contains 14 residues. Trimming pared 6 bases from V and 2 bases from J, leaving 15 bases between. Germline values: CDR1 SQVTM, CDR2 ANQGSEA. The CDR3 protein is CSVISPGITDTQYF. The DNA of the CDR3 is TGCAGCGTCATAAGTCCGGGGATCACAGATACGCAGTATTTT.

Only one count was recorded for this clone. The chain employs TRBV5-4 and TRBJ2-7; the match to TRBD2 covers 16 bases. This CDR3 comprises 17 residues. The germline CDR1 and CDR2 sequences are SGHNT and YYREEE (reference sequence). Germline trimming cut 5 bases from V and 0 bases from J; bases unmatched to any gene: 5. CDR3 nucleotides: TGTGCCAGCAGTACGGGACTAGCGGGGGGGGACTCCTACGAGCAGTACTTC. Translation: CASSTGLAGGDSYEQYF.

The CDR3, as DNA: TGTGCCAGTAGTATAAGCGGGTACGAGCAGTACTTC. It codes for CASSISGYEQYF. The chain combines TRBV19 with TRBJ2-7; possibly TRBD2 for D (6 bases). Trimming removed 2 bases at V and 4 bases at J, with 6 bases between. This CDR3 region has 12 residues. In germline, CDR1 is LNHDA, CDR2 SQIVND (reference sequence).

The genes are TRBV11-1 and TRBJ2-5, with D possibly called TRBD1 or TRBD2 (5 bases each). This CDR3 is 15 amino acids long. Trimming left V 3 bases short and J 5 bases short, with 16 bases between. Looked up from germline, CDR1 is SGHAT and CDR2 is FQDESV (reference sequence). DNA of the CDR3: TGTGCCAGCAGCTTCGCTTGGGGCACGGGGGAGACCCAGTACTTC. It encodes CASSFAWGTGETQYF.

The rearrangement links TRBV19 to TRBJ2-7; D call uncertain. There are 13 residues in the CDR3. Trimming removed 3 bases at V and 2 bases at J, with 8 bases between. CDR1 and CDR2 from the germline V gene are LNHDA and SQIVND (reference sequence). CDR3 in amino acids: CASSMAEAYEQYF. The CDR3 nucleotides read TGTGCCAGTAGTATGGCAGAGGCCTACGAGCAGTACTTC.

The chain carries TRBV6-5 and TRBJ2-7; D may be TRBD1 or TRBD2 (5 bases each). Trimming cost V 0 bases and J 7 bases, with 16 bases left between them. Per the germline V gene, CDR1 is MNHEY and CDR2 is SVGAGI. This CDR3 region has 15 residues. CDR3: CASSYSGELVGEQYF. CDR3 DNA sequence: TGTGCCAGCAGTTACTCAGGGGAGTTGGTGGGGGAGCAGTACTTC.

The rearrangement links TRBV5-1 to TRBJ1-5; 10 positions agree with TRBD1. Germline CDR1 and CDR2: SGHRS and YFSETQ. The ends lost 0 bases at V and 6 bases at J; junction bases unmatched: 6. CDR3 length equals 16 residues. As DNA, the CDR3 is TGCGCCAGCAGCTTGGGGGGGACAGGGGATTTTCAGCCCCAGCATTTT. Its protein product is CASSLGGTGDFQPQHF.

This clone was found once. The chain employs TRBV4-1 and TRBJ2-7; D possibly corresponds to TRBD1 (6 bases). Trimming took off 1 base at V and 0 bases at J, with 10 bases between the two ends. Germline V gene sequence: CDR1 MGHRA, CDR2 YSYEKL. The CDR3 loop spans 15 amino acids. The CDR3 is CASSQVTGSSYEQYF. As DNA, the CDR3 is TGCGCCAGCAGCCAAGTTACAGGGAGCTCCTACGAGCAGTACTTC.

This sequence joins TRBV10-1 and TRBJ2-2; the D gene is possibly TRBD2 (6 bases). CDR3 size: 13 residues. Germline V gene data show CDR1 as WNHNN and CDR2 as SYGVQD (reference sequence). Trimming pared 4 bases from V and 7 bases from J, leaving 10 bases between. The CDR3 here is CASSGLVVGELFF. The CDR3 region has the DNA TGCGCCAGCAGTGGACTAGTTGTCGGGGAGCTGTTTTTT.